The rows below give T cell receptor beta chains drawn from one sample of a study of blood T cell repertoires in COVID-19. TCRdb's table, derived via immunoSEQ multiplex PCR, lists solely in-frame clones and lacks some. The sample includes 150,000 to 200,000 clones, 82% of them seen just once. Sequencing used peripheral blood. These TCRs come from a woman in her fifties or sixties with COVID-19, enrolled during active disease. CDR3s include the opening cysteine and the closing phenylalanine or tryptophan. The D gene is left open where the match is weak. The listing skips clone size in some rows; elsewhere it reads once, few, many or a size class.

TRBV28	TRBJ2-1	NA	NA	CASRRDGHNEQFF	TGTGCCAGCAGACGAGATGGGCACAATGAGCAGTTCTTC
TRBV19	TRBJ1-5	NA	NA	CASSHGGGFQPQHF	TGTGCCAGTAGTCACGGGGGGGGGTTTCAGCCCCAGCATTTT
TRBV27	TRBJ1-6	NA	NA	CASSPRQSPNSPLHF	TGTGCCAGCAGTCCGCGACAGAGCCCCAATTCACCCCTCCACTTT
TRBV28	TRBJ1-4	few	NA	CASSPAGGNEKLFF	TGTGCCAGCAGCCCGGCCGGCGGTAATGAAAAACTGTTTTTT
TRBV2	TRBJ1-2	NA	NA	CASSPAGMDYGYTF	TGTGCCAGCAGCCCGGCGGGGATGGACTATGGCTACACCTTC
TRBV5-1	TRBJ1-2	few	NA	CASSPARGNYGYTF	TGCGCCAGCAGCCCGGCCAGGGGCAACTATGGCTACACCTTC
TRBV27	TRBJ1-6	few	NA	CASSFQTYNSPLHF	TGTGCCAGCAGTTTTCAGACATATAATTCACCCCTCCACTTT
TRBV15	TRBJ2-5	NA	TRBD2	CATSRDSRWASGGQETQYF	TGTGCCACCAGCAGAGATAGCCGCTGGGCTAGCGGGGGACAAGAGACCCAGTACTTC
TRBV19	TRBJ2-1	NA	NA	CASSGSGYSYNEQFF	TGTGCCAGTAGTGGCAGCGGGTACTCCTACAATGAGCAGTTCTTC
TRBV7-9	TRBJ1-5	NA	NA	CASSLSDRDQPQHF	TGTGCCAGCAGCTTATCGGACAGAGATCAGCCCCAGCATTTT
TRBV25-1	TRBJ1-4	once	TRBD1	CASSKGGTNEKLFF	TGTGCCAGCAGCAAAGGGGGCACTAATGAAAAACTGTTTTTT
TRBV2	TRBJ2-7	NA	TRBD1	CASSGGTGTLYEQYF	TGTGCCAGCAGTGGAGGGACAGGGACCCTCTACGAGCAGTACTTC
TRBV10-3	TRBJ2-2	once	TRBD2	CAISDRTSHTGELFF	TGTGCCATCAGTGACCGGACTAGTCACACCGGGGAGCTGTTTTTT
TRBV7-2	TRBJ2-1	NA	TRBD2	CASSSPLGLAGYNEQFF	TGTGCCAGCAGCTCTCCCCTGGGACTAGCGGGGTACAATGAGCAGTTCTTC
TRBV5-6	TRBJ2-5	NA	NA	CASSPWAETQYF	TGTGCCAGCAGCCCATGGGCGGAGACCCAGTACTTC
TRBV4-2	TRBJ1-1	few	TRBD1	CASSRTGSEAFF	TGTGCCAGCAGCAGGACAGGGAGTGAAGCTTTCTTT
TRBV23-1	TRBJ1-4	few	NA	CASSQFPQITNEKLFF	TGCGCCAGCAGTCAATTTCCGCAGATCACTAATGAAAAACTGTTTTTT
TRBV7-2	TRBJ2-1	NA	NA	CASSLGQATTRRQFF	TGTGCCAGCAGCTTGGGTCAGGCGACGACTAGAAGGCAGTTCTTC
TRBV6-2/TRBV6-3	TRBJ2-3	NA	NA	CASSYSAGSTDTQYF	TGTGCCAGCAGTTACTCGGCGGGAAGCACAGATACGCAGTATTTT
TRBV7-9	TRBJ2-1	few	TRBD1	CASSSTGNPYNEQFF	TGTGCCAGCAGCTCGACAGGGAATCCTTACAATGAGCAGTTCTTC
TRBV5-4	TRBJ2-5	NA	TRBD1	CASSGGTGGKDKTQYF	TGTGCCAGCAGCGGGGGGACAGGGGGCAAAGATAAGACCCAGTACTTC
TRBV5-1	TRBJ2-1	NA	TRBD2	CASSLRLAGGPYNEQFF	TGCGCCAGCAGCTTAAGACTAGCGGGGGGACCCTACAATGAGCAGTTCTTC
TRBV25-1	TRBJ2-3	NA	NA	CASSARRTLRTDTQYF	TGTGCCAGCAGTGCCCGGAGGACCCTCCGCACAGATACGCAGTATTTT
TRBV3-1/TRBV3-2	TRBJ2-5	NA	NA	CASSPGLDLNF	TGTGCCAGCAGCCCAGGGCTGGACCTGAACTTC
TRBV7-4	TRBJ1-4	NA	TRBD1	CASSQEGTGGVYSEKLFF	TGTGCCAGCAGCCAGGAAGGCACAGGGGGAGTGTATAGTGAAAAACTGTTTTTT
TRBV7-8	TRBJ1-6	NA	TRBD1	CASSRRTGRNSPLHF	TGTGCCAGCAGCCGAAGGACAGGGAGAAATTCACCCCTCCACTTT
TRBV3-1/TRBV3-2	TRBJ2-1	few	TRBD2	CASSQDIFGLAGHEQFF	TGTGCCAGCAGCCAAGATATATTCGGACTAGCAGGCCATGAGCAGTTCTTC
TRBV4-2	TRBJ2-3	NA	TRBD2	CASSQDETSGSTDTQYF	TGTGCCAGCAGCCAAGATGAAACTAGCGGGAGCACAGATACGCAGTATTTT
TRBV2	TRBJ1-2	NA	NA	CASRETVPTF	TGTGCCAGCAGGGAGACAGTTCCCACCTTC
TRBV5-4	TRBJ2-1	NA	TRBD1	CASSLGDRVVNEQFF	TGTGCCAGCAGCTTGGGGGACAGGGTAGTCAATGAGCAGTTCTTC
TRBV2	TRBJ1-2	NA	NA	CASSESGINYGYTF	TGTGCCAGCAGTGAATCCGGGATTAACTATGGCTACACCTTC
TRBV3-1/TRBV3-2	TRBJ2-1	NA	NA	CASSQDSMDSSHYNEQFF	TGTGCCAGCAGCCAAGATAGCATGGACTCGAGCCACTACAATGAGCAGTTCTTC
TRBV18	TRBJ2-2	NA	NA	CASSPTRTGELFF	TGTGCCAGCTCTCCGACTAGAACCGGGGAGCTGTTTTTT
TRBV5-6	TRBJ2-5	NA	NA	CASSFNGIQEETQYF	TGTGCCAGCAGCTTCAACGGGATCCAGGAAGAGACCCAGTACTTC
TRBV11-3	TRBJ1-1	NA	TRBD1	CASSLGQSNTEAFF	TGTGCCAGCAGCTTGGGACAGTCGAACACTGAAGCTTTCTTT
TRBV5-1	TRBJ2-2	NA	TRBD2	CASSLGLAGANTGELFF	TGCGCCAGCAGCTTGGGGCTAGCGGGGGCAAACACCGGGGAGCTGTTTTTT
TRBV3-1/TRBV3-2	TRBJ1-4	NA	NA	CASSQGGREKLFF	TGTGCCAGCAGCCAAGGCGGTCGGGAAAAACTGTTTTTT
TRBV7-8	TRBJ1-3	NA	NA	CASSLAGSGGNTIYF	TGTGCCAGCAGCTTAGCGGGCAGTGGGGGAAACACCATATATTTT
TRBV4-2	TRBJ1-1	NA	TRBD1	CASSLRLLTGGRGNTEAFF	TGTGCCAGCAGCCTCCGCTTACTAACAGGGGGCCGGGGGAACACTGAAGCTTTCTTT
TRBV5-4	TRBJ2-1	NA	TRBD2	CASSRKLAGSGGNEQFF	TGTGCCAGCAGTCGGAAGCTAGCGGGATCCGGGGGCAATGAGCAGTTCTTC
TRBV5-4	TRBJ2-1	NA	NA	CASSFAGAAGYNEQFF	TGTGCCAGCAGCTTCGCAGGGGCTGCCGGGTACAATGAGCAGTTCTTC
TRBV7-9	TRBJ2-1	NA	NA	CASIDSGRSYNEQFF	TGTGCCAGCATCGATAGCGGACGCTCCTACAATGAGCAGTTCTTC
TRBV2	TRBJ1-5	NA	NA	CASRPSRLPDSNQPQHF	TGTGCCAGCAGGCCATCACGACTTCCCGATAGCAATCAGCCCCAGCATTTT
TRBV5-5	TRBJ2-7	NA	NA	CASSLHSSYEQYF	TGTGCCAGCAGCTTGCACAGCTCCTACGAGCAGTACTTC
TRBV6-1	TRBJ1-2	NA	NA	CASSEAGHGYGYTF	TGTGCCAGCAGTGAAGCGGGACATGGCTATGGCTACACCTTC
TRBV24-1	TRBJ2-2	NA	TRBD1	CATSDPSVDRGSGELFF	TGTGCCACCAGTGATCCTTCGGTGGACAGGGGGTCTGGGGAGCTGTTTTTT
TRBV7-2	TRBJ2-2	NA	TRBD1	CASSLGDRRGGELFF	TGTGCCAGCAGCTTAGGGGACAGAAGGGGCGGGGAGCTGTTTTTT
TRBV27	TRBJ1-1	NA	NA	CASSPRGSPRTEAFF	TGTGCCAGCAGTCCTAGGGGCTCCCCGAGGACTGAAGCTTTCTTT
TRBV7-3	TRBJ1-5	NA	NA	CASSLTGSNQPQHF	TGTGCCAGCAGCTTAACCGGGAGCAATCAGCCCCAGCATTTT
TRBV19	TRBJ1-2	NA	TRBD1	CASSLPGQGIYGYTF	TGTGCCAGTAGTTTACCGGGACAGGGCATCTATGGCTACACCTTC
TRBV14	TRBJ2-1	NA	TRBD1	CASSQDLVRQGWYNEQFF	TGTGCCAGCAGCCAAGATCTGGTCCGACAGGGTTGGTACAATGAGCAGTTCTTC